The 22 T cell receptor beta chains reported below all come from one sample, sequenced in a study of T cells in Graves' hyperthyroidism and ophthalmopathy. The investigators amplified TCR beta CDR3 regions from RNA transcripts. Using the HTBI primer set, a first-round RT-PCR was run on the TCR CDR3. TCRdb passed the multiplex PCR reads through MiXCR, listing each CDR3 protein once. The sample lists roughly 740,000 distinct CDR3 sequences, less than 20% occurring once. The sequencing input was blood. The origin of the receptors is a young man with Graves' hyperthyroidism.

The CDR3 protein is CASTQGGRGGEKLFF. The CDR3 DNA reads TGTGCCAGTACTCAGGGCGGGCGCGGTGGAGAAAAACTGTTTTTT. The chain employs TRBV19 and TRBJ1-4, with D perhaps matching TRBD1 (5 bases). Trimming shortened V by 7 bases and J by 8 bases, and 20 bases separated the two germline ends. This CDR3 has 15 residues. Germline V gene lookup returns CDR1 LNHDA and CDR2 SQIVND (reference sequence).

This clonotype was seen repeatedly, ten times or more. The genes are TRBV18 and TRBJ1-1; 11 bases agree with TRBD1. The V gene's germline CDR1 is KGHSH and CDR2 LQKENI. Losses at the gene ends were 4 bases for V and 3 bases for J; bases not matched to a gene: 4. CDR3 length: 15 amino acids. The CDR3 DNA sequence: TGTGCCAGCTCACTCCCGGGACAGGGGGACACTGAAGCTTTCTTT. It translates to CASSLPGQGDTEAFF.

This chain links TRBV11-2 with TRBJ1-4; no reliable D call. CDR1 is SGHAT and CDR2 is FQNNGV in the germline V gene. V lost 6 bases, J lost 0 bases, and 8 bases lay in between. The CDR3 covers 14 residues. CDR3 in amino acids: CASRSSATNEKLFF. The CDR3 DNA follows: TGTGCCAGCAGGTCCTCAGCAACTAATGAAAAACTGTTTTTT.

This clonotype appeared many times. The chain recombines TRBV27 with TRBJ2-7; TRBD2 aligns across 8 bases. Germline V gene lookup returns CDR1 MNHEY and CDR2 SMNVEV (reference sequence). With V trimmed by 5 bases and J by 6 bases, 9 bases remained unmatched. The CDR3 contains 14 residues. CDR3 protein: CASSPAGLVFEQYF. CDR3 in DNA: TGTGCCAGCAGTCCAGCGGGACTAGTGTTCGAGCAGTACTTC.

The chain employs TRBV29-1 and TRBJ2-7; TRBD1 aligns across 7 bases. Trimming cost V 7 bases and J 2 bases; bases outside gene matches: 11. CDR1 is SQVTM, CDR2 ANQGSEA, per germline. CDR3 size: 14 residues. This CDR3 is CSGQSGRGPYEQYF. In nucleotides, the CDR3 is TGCAGCGGGCAAAGTGGTAGGGGGCCCTACGAGCAGTACTTC.

This clonotype was found many times. The chain couples TRBV20-1 to TRBJ2-3; a possible D gene is TRBD2 (6 bases). V lost 7 bases and J lost 5, with 16 bases in between. Per germline, CDR1 DFQATT and CDR2 SNEGSKA (reference sequence). This CDR3 region has 13 residues. The CDR3 DNA reads TGCAGTGTGGGGGGAGGCCCATTAGATACGCAGTATTTT. It yields the protein CSVGGGPLDTQYF.

The rearrangement links TRBV6-5 to TRBJ2-3; D call uncertain. Germline V lookup: CDR1 MNHEY, CDR2 SVGAGI. V dropped 8 bases and J dropped 3 bases, with 12 bases sitting between them. There are 13 residues in the CDR3. The CDR3 bases are TGTGCCAGCGCTAAGAGAGTAACAGATACGCAGTATTTT. Its protein is CASAKRVTDTQYF.

The chain links TRBV12-5 to TRBJ2-1; D tentatively reads TRBD1 or TRBD2 (5 bases each). The length of the CDR3 is 18 residues. With 0 bases removed from V and 3 bases from J, the gap between germline ends came to 18 bases. Germline loops: CDR1 LGHNT, CDR2 FRNRAP. Here the CDR3 reads CASGLVVGLAVHYNEQFF. Written as DNA, the CDR3 is TGTGCTAGTGGTTTGGTAGTGGGGCTAGCAGTTCACTACAATGAGCAGTTCTTC.

This clonotype has only a few counts. The J gene is TRBJ2-2, the V gene TRBV9; D is possibly TRBD2 (5 bases). CDR3 length equals 15 residues. Trimming stripped 0 bases from V and 4 bases from J, with 10 bases between. CDR1 and CDR2 from the germline V gene are SGDLS and YYNGEE. The CDR3 nucleotides read TGTGCCAGCAGCGTAGACGGGATGGGCACCGGGGAGCTGTTTTTT. Residues: CASSVDGMGTGELFF. Variable domain in full (rest from reference TRBV9 and TRBJ2-2): DSGVTQTPKHLITATGQRVTLRCSPRSGDLSVYWYQQSLDQGLQFLIQYYNGEERAKGNILERFSAQQFPDLHSELNLSSLELGDSALYFCASSVDGMGTGELFFGEGSRLTVL.

This clonotype was detected ten times or more. V usage is TRBV20-1 and J usage is TRBJ2-3; 10 bases are a match to TRBD2. Germline CDR1 DFQATT, CDR2 SNEGSKA (reference sequence). The CDR3 has 15 residues. V was clipped by 6 bases and J by 0 bases; unmatched bases: 6. CDR3 in amino acids: CSAPRTSGSTDTQYF. Written as DNA, the CDR3 is TGCAGTGCCCCCAGGACTAGCGGTAGCACAGATACGCAGTATTTT.

The J gene is TRBJ1-2, the V gene TRBV28; D gene ambiguous. Trimming took 5 bases from V and 8 from J, leaving 24 bases between them. The CDR3 spans 16 residues. In germline, CDR1 is MDHEN, CDR2 SYDVKM. The CDR3 loop is CASSSLPGGRAHGYTF. Here the CDR3 DNA reads TGTGCCAGCAGTAGCCTCCCGGGAGGGAGAGCGCACGGCTACACCTTC.

This clonotype was recorded many times. V and J are TRBV5-1 and TRBJ1-1; D is uncertain. V lost 0 bases, J lost 1 base, and 4 bases lay in between. CDR1 and CDR2 (germline): SGHRS, YFSETQ. This CDR3 spans 13 amino acids. CDR3 region: CASSLDTNTEAFF. CDR3 in DNA: TGCGCCAGCAGCTTGGACACGAACACTGAAGCTTTCTTT.

This clonotype was counted only a few times. The rearrangement joins TRBV28 to TRBJ1-2; TRBD1 is a possible D gene (6 bases). V was pared by 7 bases and J by 6 bases, with 15 bases between. Per germline, CDR1 MDHEN and CDR2 SYDVKM. The CDR3 is made up of 13 amino acids. CDR3 nucleotide sequence: TGTGCCAGCACCCGCCCAGGGGCTAATGGCTACACCTTC. Translation gives CASTRPGANGYTF.

This clonotype was seen many times. The chain carries TRBV11-1 and TRBJ2-3; D remains ambiguous. Trimming stripped 5 bases from V and 0 bases from J, with 6 bases between. The length of the CDR3 is 13 residues. The germline gives CDR1 SGHAT, CDR2 FQDESV (reference sequence). The CDR3 protein is CASSRLSTDTQYF. The CDR3 nucleotides are TGTGCCAGCAGCCGCCTTAGCACAGATACGCAGTATTTT. Supplemented by reference TRBV11-1 and TRBJ2-3, the full variable domain reads EAEVAQSPRYKITEKSQAVAFWCDPISGHATLYWYRQILGQGPELLVQFQDESVVDDSQLPKDRFSAERLKGVDSTLKIQPAELGDSAMYLCASSRLSTDTQYFGPGTRLTVL.

This clonotype was counted many times. The chain joins TRBV29-1 to TRBJ2-3, with 7 positions matching TRBD2. The germline V gene has CDR1 SQVTM and CDR2 ANQGSEA. CDR3 length: 12 residues. V dropped 8 bases and J dropped 6; count of bases not matched to a gene: 8. The DNA for the CDR3 is TGCAGCTTTTGCAGGGAGGGGGATACGCAGTATTTT. It translates to CSFCREGDTQYF.

This clonotype was counted many times. The chain employs TRBV20-1 and TRBJ1-1; D not certain. Germline lookup yields CDR1 DFQATT and CDR2 SNEGSKA (reference sequence). Trimming left V 3 bases short and J 1 base short, with 6 bases between. The CDR3 spans 12 residues. The CDR3 spells CSASNGNTEAFF. CDR3 nucleotides: TGCAGTGCTAGTAATGGGAACACTGAAGCTTTCTTT.

This clonotype was counted at least ten times. The chain employs TRBV20-1 and TRBJ1-1, with TRBD1 matching over 12 bases. CDR1 is DFQATT, CDR2 SNEGSKA, per germline (reference sequence). The trim removed 1 base at V and 10 bases at J, leaving 10 bases unmatched. The CDR3 sequence is 15 residues long. The DNA of the CDR3 is TGCAGTGCTAGAGCACCCCCGGGACAGGGGGCTGGAGCTTTCTTT. Translated: CSARAPPGQGAGAFF.

This clonotype was seen a handful of times. The J gene is TRBJ2-2, the V gene TRBV7-9; D is undetermined. This CDR3 spans 15 amino acids. Trimming left V 1 base short and J 4 bases short, with 10 bases between. Germline CDR1 reads SEHNR; CDR2 reads FQNEAQ (reference sequence). The CDR3 protein is CASSLVPVGTGELFF. CDR3 in DNA: TGTGCCAGCAGCTTAGTACCGGTGGGCACCGGGGAGCTGTTTTTT.

There are many counts of this clonotype. This chain connects TRBV11-2 to TRBJ2-3; D is possibly TRBD2 (5 bases). Per the germline V gene, CDR1 is SGHAT and CDR2 is FQNNGV. Trimming took off 5 bases at V and 2 bases at J, with 8 bases between the two ends. This CDR3 is 13 amino acids long. The CDR3 region is CASSLRDTDTQYF. The CDR3 DNA is TGTGCCAGCAGCCTCCGGGACACAGATACGCAGTATTTT.

This chain connects TRBV29-1 to TRBJ2-6, with TRBD2 matching over 9 bases. The germline V gene encodes CDR1 SQVTM and CDR2 ANQGSEA. V lost 2 bases, J lost 4 bases, and 12 bases stayed unmatched. The CDR3 is 18 residues long. CDR3 DNA: TGCAGCGTTGAAAGCGCGGCGGGAGGGCCGTCGGGGGCCAACGTCCTGACTTTC. This gives the protein CSVESAAGGPSGANVLTF.

There are a few counts of this clonotype. The rearrangement uses TRBV14 and TRBJ2-1; 7 bases fit TRBD1. This CDR3 comprises 16 residues. Trimming took 1 base from V and 5 from J; bases not matched to a gene: 8. Germline loops: CDR1 SGHDN, CDR2 FVKESK. The CDR3 DNA reads TGTGCCAGCAGCCAAGCTGGGACAGCGACCGACAATGAGCAGTTCTTC. It translates to CASSQAGTATDNEQFF. Complete variable domain (other parts from reference TRBV14 and TRBJ2-1): EAGVTQFPSHSVIEKGQTVTLRCDPISGHDNLYWYRRVMGKEIKFLLHFVKESKQDESGMPNNRFLAERTGGTYSTLKVQPAELEDSGVYFCASSQAGTATDNEQFFGPGTRLTVL.

This clonotype was observed many times. The J gene is TRBJ2-7, the V gene TRBV20-1, with a tentative D call TRBD2 (5 bases). The germline V and J ends were trimmed by 6 bases and 7 bases, with 22 bases remaining between them. This CDR3 region has 14 residues. Per the germline V gene, CDR1 is DFQATT and CDR2 is SNEGSKA (reference sequence). The CDR3 sequence is CSAVVGPETGEQYF. The DNA for the CDR3 is TGCAGTGCGGTGGTAGGGCCAGAAACGGGAGAGCAGTACTTC.